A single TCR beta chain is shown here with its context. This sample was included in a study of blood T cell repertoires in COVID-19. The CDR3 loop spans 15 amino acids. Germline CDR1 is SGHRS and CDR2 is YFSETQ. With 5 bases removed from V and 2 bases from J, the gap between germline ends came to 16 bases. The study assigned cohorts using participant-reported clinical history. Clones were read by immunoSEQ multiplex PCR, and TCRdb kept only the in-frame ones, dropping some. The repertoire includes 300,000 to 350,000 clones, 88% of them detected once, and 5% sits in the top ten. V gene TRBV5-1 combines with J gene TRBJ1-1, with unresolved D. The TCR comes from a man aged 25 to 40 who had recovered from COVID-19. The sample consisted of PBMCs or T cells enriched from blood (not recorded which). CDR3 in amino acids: CASSFSGIGNTEAFF. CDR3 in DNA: TGCGCCAGCAGTTTTAGCGGGATTGGAAACACTGAAGCTTTCTTT.